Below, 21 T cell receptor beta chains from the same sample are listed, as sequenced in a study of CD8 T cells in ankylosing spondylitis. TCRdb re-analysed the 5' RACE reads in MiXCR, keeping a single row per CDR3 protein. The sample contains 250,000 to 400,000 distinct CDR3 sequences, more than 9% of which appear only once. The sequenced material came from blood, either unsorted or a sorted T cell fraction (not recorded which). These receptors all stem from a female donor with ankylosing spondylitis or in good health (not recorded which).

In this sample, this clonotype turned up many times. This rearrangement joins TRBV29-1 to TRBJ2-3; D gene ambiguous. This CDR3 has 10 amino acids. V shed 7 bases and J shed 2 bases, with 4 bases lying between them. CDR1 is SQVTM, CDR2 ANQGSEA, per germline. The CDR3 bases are TGCAGCGGCAACACAGATACGCAGTATTTT. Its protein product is CSGNTDTQYF.

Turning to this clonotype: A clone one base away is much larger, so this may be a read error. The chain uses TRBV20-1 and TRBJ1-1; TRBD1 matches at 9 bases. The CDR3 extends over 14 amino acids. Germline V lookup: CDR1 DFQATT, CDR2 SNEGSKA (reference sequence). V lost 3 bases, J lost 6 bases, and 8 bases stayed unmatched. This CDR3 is CSARWGQGNAEAFF. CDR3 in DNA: TGCAGTGCTAGGTGGGGACAGGGTAACGCTGAAGCTTTCTTT.

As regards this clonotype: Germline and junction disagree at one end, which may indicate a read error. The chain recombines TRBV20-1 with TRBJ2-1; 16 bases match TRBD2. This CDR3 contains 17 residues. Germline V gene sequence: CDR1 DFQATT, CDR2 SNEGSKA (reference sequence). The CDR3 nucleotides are TGCTGTGCTAGAGGTGGGACTAGCGGGAGGGTTGACAATGAGCAGTTCTTC. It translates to CCARGGTSGRVDNEQFF.

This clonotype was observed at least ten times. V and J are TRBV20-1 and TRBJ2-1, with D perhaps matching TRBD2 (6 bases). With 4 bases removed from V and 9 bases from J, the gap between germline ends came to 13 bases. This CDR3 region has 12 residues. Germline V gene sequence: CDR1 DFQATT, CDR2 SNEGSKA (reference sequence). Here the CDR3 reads CSATRPGLEQFF. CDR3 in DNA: TGCAGTGCTACCCGTCCGGGACTTGAGCAGTTCTTC.

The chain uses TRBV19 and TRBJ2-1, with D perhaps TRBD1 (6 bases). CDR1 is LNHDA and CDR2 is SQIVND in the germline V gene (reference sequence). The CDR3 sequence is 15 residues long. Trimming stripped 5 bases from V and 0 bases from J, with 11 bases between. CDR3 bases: TGTGCCAGTAGTTCTGGACAGAACTCCTACAATGAGCAGTTCTTC. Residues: CASSSGQNSYNEQFF.

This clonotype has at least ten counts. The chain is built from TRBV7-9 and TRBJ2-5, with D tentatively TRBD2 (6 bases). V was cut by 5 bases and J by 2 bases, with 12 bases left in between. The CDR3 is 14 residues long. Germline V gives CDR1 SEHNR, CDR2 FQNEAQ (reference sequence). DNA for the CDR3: TGTGCCAGCAGCCAATGGGACTTTCAAGAGACCCAGTACTTC. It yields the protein CASSQWDFQETQYF. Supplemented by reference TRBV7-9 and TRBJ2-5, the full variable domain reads DTGVSQNPRHKITKRGQNVTFRCDPISEHNRLYWYRQTLGQGPEFLTYFQNEAQLEKSRLLSDRFSAERPKGSFSTLEIQRTEQGDSAMYLCASSQWDFQETQYFGPGTRLLVL.

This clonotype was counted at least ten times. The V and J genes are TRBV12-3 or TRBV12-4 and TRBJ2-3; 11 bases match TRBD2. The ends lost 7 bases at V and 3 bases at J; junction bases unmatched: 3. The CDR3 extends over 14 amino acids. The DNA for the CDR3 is TGTGCCAGCAACCCTAGCGGGAGGACAGATACGCAGTATTTT. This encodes CASNPSGRTDTQYF.

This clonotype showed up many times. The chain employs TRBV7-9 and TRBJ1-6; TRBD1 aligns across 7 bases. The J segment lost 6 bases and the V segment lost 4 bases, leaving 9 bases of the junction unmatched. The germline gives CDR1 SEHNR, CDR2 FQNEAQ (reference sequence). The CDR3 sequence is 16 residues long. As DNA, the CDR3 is TGTGCCAGCAGCTCTAACCCCGGGACAGCTAATTCACCCCTCCACTTT. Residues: CASSSNPGTANSPLHF.

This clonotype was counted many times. CDR3 bases: TGTGCCAGCACTCGGACTAGCGGGGGCCTCACCGGGGAGCTGTTTTTT. Amino acid sequence: CASTRTSGGLTGELFF. V is TRBV25-1 and J is TRBJ2-2; TRBD2 matches at 13 bases. CDR3 length: 16 residues. Trimming removed 7 bases from V and 4 bases from J; junction bases left unmatched: 6. Germline V CDR1 and CDR2: MGHDK, SYGVNS.

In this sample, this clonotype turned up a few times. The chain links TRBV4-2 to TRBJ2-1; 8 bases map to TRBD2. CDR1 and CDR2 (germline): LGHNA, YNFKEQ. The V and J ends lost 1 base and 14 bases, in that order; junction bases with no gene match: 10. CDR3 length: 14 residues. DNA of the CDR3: TGTGCCAGCAGCCAAGCTCTAGCGGGTGGCGGGGAGTTCTTC. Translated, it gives CASSQALAGGGEFF.

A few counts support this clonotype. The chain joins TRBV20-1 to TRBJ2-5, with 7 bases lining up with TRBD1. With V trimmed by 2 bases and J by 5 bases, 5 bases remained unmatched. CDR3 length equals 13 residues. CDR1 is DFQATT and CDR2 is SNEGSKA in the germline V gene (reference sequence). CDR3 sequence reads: CSARKGARETQYF. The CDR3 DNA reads TGCAGTGCTAGAAAGGGGGCAAGGGAGACCCAGTACTTC.

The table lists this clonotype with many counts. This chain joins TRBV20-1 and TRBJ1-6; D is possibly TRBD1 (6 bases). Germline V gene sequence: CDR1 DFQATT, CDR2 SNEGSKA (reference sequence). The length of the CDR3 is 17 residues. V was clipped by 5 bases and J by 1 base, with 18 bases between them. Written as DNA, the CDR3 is TGCAGTGCTTCGGACGCATCCAGGGGTTCCTATAATTCACCCCTCCACTTT. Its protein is CSASDASRGSYNSPLHF.

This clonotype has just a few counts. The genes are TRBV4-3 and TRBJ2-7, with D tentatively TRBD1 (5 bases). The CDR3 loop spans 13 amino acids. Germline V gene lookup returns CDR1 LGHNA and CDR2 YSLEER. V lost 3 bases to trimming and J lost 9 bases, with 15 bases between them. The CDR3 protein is CASSHQGIEAQYF. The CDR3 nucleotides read TGCGCCAGCAGCCACCAGGGAATCGAGGCGCAGTACTTC.

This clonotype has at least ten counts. The CDR3 coding sequence is TGCAGTGCCAAAACTCGGGACAGGGGGAACAATGAGCAGTTCTTC. Translated: CSAKTRDRGNNEQFF. The chain couples TRBV20-1 to TRBJ2-1; TRBD1 matches 11 bases. The V and J ends lost 6 bases and 5 bases, in that order; junction bases with no gene match: 9. The CDR3 runs to 15 residues. Germline assignment: CDR1 DFQATT and CDR2 SNEGSKA (reference sequence).

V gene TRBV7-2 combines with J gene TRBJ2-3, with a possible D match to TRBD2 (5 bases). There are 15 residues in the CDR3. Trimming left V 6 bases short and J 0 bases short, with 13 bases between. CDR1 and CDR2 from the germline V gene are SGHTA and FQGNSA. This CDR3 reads CASRISDTSTDTQYF. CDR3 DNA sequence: TGTGCCAGCAGGATTAGCGATACTAGCACAGATACGCAGTATTTT.

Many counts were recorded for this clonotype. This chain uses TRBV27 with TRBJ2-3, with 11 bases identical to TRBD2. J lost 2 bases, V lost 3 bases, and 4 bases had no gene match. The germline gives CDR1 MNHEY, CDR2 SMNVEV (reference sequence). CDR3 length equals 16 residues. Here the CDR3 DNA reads TGTGCCAGCAGTTTCGCTAGCGGGGGGTCCACAGATACGCAGTATTTT. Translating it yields CASSFASGGSTDTQYF.

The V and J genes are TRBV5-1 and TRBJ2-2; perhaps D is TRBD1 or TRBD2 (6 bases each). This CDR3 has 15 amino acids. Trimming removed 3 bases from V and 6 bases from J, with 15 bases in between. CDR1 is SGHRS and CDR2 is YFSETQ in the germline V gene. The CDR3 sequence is CASSSSYREAGELFF. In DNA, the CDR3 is TGCGCCAGCAGCTCTTCTTACAGGGAGGCCGGGGAGCTGTTTTTT.

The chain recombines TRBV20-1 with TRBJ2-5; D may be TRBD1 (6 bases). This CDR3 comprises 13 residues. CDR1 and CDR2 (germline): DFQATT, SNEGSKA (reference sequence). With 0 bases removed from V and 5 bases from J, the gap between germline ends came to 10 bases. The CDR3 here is CSARDQGWETQYF. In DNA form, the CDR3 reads TGCAGTGCTAGAGACCAGGGGTGGGAGACCCAGTACTTC.

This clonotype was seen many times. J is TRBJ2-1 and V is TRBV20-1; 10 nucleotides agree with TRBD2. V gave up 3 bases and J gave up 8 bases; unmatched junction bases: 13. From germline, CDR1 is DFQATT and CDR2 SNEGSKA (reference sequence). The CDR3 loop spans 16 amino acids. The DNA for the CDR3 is TGCAGTGCTAGTGGTCTAGCGGGAGTTCGGATTGATGAGCAGTTCTTC. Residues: CSASGLAGVRIDEQFF.

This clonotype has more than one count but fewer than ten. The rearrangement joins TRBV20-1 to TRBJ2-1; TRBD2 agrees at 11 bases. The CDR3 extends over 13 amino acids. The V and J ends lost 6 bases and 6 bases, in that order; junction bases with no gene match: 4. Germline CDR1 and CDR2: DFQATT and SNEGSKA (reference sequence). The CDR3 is CSAASGGPNEQFF. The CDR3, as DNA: TGCAGTGCAGCTAGCGGGGGGCCCAATGAGCAGTTCTTC.

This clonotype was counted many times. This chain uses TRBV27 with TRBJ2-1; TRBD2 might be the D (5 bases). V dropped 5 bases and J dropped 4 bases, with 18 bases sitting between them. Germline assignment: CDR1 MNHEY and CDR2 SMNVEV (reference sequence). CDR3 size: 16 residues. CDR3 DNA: TGTGCCAGCAGTACTAGGACTGCTGGCGGTTACAATGAGCAGTTCTTC. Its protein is CASSTRTAGGYNEQFF.